The clone carrying this TCR beta chain is a singleton in its sample. Antigen unknown. This sample was included in a study of blood T cells in healthy people across ages. Findings and limits, study-wide: Diversity estimated from one million T cells was considered an underestimate. The CMV status of each donor remained undetermined, and this could have confounded shifts in expanded clonotypes. TCR beta diversity correlated strongly with naive T cell percentage.

Primers used in a second PCR of about 7 to 12 cycles were a sample-barcoded 5' primer and a J-beta primer mix. TCRdb re-called the 5' RACE reads through MiXCR, storing one row per CDR3 protein. The sample has about 1,400,000 distinct CDR3 sequences, around 39% seen once. The clonotype originates from a woman under 30 in good health. The sequenced sample consisted of blood.

Here the CDR3 DNA reads TGCGCCAGCAGCTTGTTTATGAGTAACAGGGGGCCCCACAATGAGCAGTTCTTC. This translates into CASSLFMSNRGPHNEQFF. The chain links TRBV5-1 to TRBJ2-1; 9 nucleotides align to TRBD1. CDR3 length: 18 residues. V lost 1 base to trimming and J lost 5 bases; unmatched junction nucleotides: 13. Per the germline V gene, CDR1 is SGHRS and CDR2 is YFSETQ.